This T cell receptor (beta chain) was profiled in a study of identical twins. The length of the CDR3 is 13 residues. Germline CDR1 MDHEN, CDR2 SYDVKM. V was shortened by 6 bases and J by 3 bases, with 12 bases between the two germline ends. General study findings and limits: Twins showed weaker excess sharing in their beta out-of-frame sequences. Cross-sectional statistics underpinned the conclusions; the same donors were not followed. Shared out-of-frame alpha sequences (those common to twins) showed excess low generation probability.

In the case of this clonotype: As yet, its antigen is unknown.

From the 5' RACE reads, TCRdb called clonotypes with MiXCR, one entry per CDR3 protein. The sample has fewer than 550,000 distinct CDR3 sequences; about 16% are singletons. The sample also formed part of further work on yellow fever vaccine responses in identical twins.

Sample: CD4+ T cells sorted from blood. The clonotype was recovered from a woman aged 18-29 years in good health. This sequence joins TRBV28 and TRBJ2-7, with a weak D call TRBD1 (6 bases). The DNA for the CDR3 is TGTGCCAGCAGATCCGGGACACTCTACGAGCAGTACGTC. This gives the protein CASRSGTLYEQYV.